Listed below are T cell receptor beta chains from one sample, sequenced in a study of regulatory T cells in long-lasting Graves disease. TCRdb re-called the multiplex PCR reads through MiXCR, storing one row per CDR3 protein. The sample has hundreds of thousands of distinct CDR3 sequences; roughly a sixth are singletons. Sequenced material: peripheral blood mononuclear cells (PBMCs), taken at new diagnosis, from a patient treated with antithyroid drugs. Receptor source: a female donor with Graves disease. The CDR3 runs from the conserved cysteine through the conserved F or W. The D gene is left open where the match is weak. Size tells how often a clone was seen (once, few, many) or the class of an expanded clone, and some rows leave it out.

D gene	V gene	CDR3 length	clone size	J gene	CDR3 DNA	CDR3 protein
.	TRBV18	15	many	TRBJ2-5	TGTGCCAGCTCCCACGGACAGCAGGCAGTGGAGACCCAGTACTTC	CASSHGQQAVETQYF
.	TRBV20-1	12	.	TRBJ2-7	TGCAGTGCTACCGGGACGGAGCACGAGCAGTACTTC	CSATGTEHEQYF
.	TRBV20-1	13	many	TRBJ1-3	TGCAGTGCTTCCGAGGACACTGGAAACACCATATATTTT	CSASEDTGNTIYF
.	TRBV28	14	many	TRBJ1-1	TGTGCCAGCACCCCCCCGCGGAACAGCCAGGCAACTTTCTTT	CASTPPRNSQATFF
.	TRBV5-1	16	few	TRBJ2-5	TGCGCCAGCAGCTTGGACAGGGAGGAGTTATCAGAGACCCAGTACTTC	CASSLDREELSETQYF
.	TRBV27	17	many	TRBJ1-1	TGTGCCAGCAGTTTAAGACAGATAAAACCAACTTCCACTGAAGCTTTCTTT	CASSLRQIKPTSTEAFF
TRBD2	TRBV11-2	16	many	TRBJ2-1	TGTGCCAGCAGAGGGGGGGGCGCTAGCGGGTACAATGAGCAGTTCTTC	CASRGGGASGYNEQFF
.	TRBV5-5	15	few	TRBJ2-6	TGTGCCAGCAGCTTGGCCAGTCCTGGGGCCAACGTCCTGACTTTC	CASSLASPGANVLTF
.	TRBV6-2/TRBV6-3	15	.	TRBJ1-5	TGTGCCAGCACCTTCGGCCAGCAGGGAGGCCAGCCCCAGCATTTT	CASTFGQQGGQPQHF
TRBD1	TRBV18	16	few	TRBJ1-2	TGTGCCAGCTCACCACCTGGGACAGGGGGCGGCTATGGCTACACCTTC	CASSPPGTGGGYGYTF
.	TRBV6-2/TRBV6-3	11	many	TRBJ2-1	TGTGCCAGCAGATATAGGGATGAGCAGTTCTTC	CASRYRDEQFF
.	TRBV7-9	14	many	TRBJ2-7	TGTGCCAGCAGCCCCCCGACAGCTACCTACGAGCAGTACTTC	CASSPPTATYEQYF
.	TRBV11-2	16	.	TRBJ2-5	TGTGCCAGCCTGGAAGGGAGAGGGAGAGACCAAGAGACCCAGTACTTC	CASLEGRGRDQETQYF
TRBD1	TRBV6-1	14	many	TRBJ1-1	TGTGCCAGCACAAAGGGACAGATGAACACTGAAGCTTTCTTT	CASTKGQMNTEAFF
.	TRBV7-2	12	many	TRBJ2-7	TGTGCCAGCAGCCCTGGGGAATACGAGCAGTACTTC	CASSPGEYEQYF
TRBD2	TRBV12-3/TRBV12-4	16	.	TRBJ2-3	TGTGCCGGCTTGGCTAGCGGGGGCCCTAGCACAGATACGCAGTATTTT	CAGLASGGPSTDTQYF
.	TRBV20-1	11	many	TRBJ2-2	TGCAGTGCCCGCCGCGCCGGGGAGCTGTTTTTT	CSARRAGELFF
.	TRBV5-1	16	few	TRBJ2-1	TGCGCCAGCAGCTTGGAGGGGATAGGTTCCTACAATGAGCAGTTCTTC	CASSLEGIGSYNEQFF
TRBD1	TRBV12-3/TRBV12-4	15	.	TRBJ1-2	TGTGCCAGCAGTTGGGGGAGGGGGCATGGCTATGGCTACACCTTC	CASSWGRGHGYGYTF
.	TRBV4-2	17	.	TRBJ1-3	TGTGCCAGCAGCCAAGCCGGAGGGCCCAGCTCTGGAAACACCATATATTTT	CASSQAGGPSSGNTIYF
.	TRBV3-1	13	many	TRBJ2-2	TGTGCCAGCAGCCAAGCCCTAGTCGGGGAGCTGTTTTTT	CASSQALVGELFF
.	TRBV5-1	17	many	TRBJ2-3	TGCGCCAGCAGCAAAGAACCCCCTGGCGTTAGCACAGATACGCAGTATTTT	CASSKEPPGVSTDTQYF
TRBD1	TRBV2	16	many	TRBJ1-5	TGTGCCAGCAGTGAAGTGGACAGGTTCCTCAATCAGCCCCAGCATTTT	CASSEVDRFLNQPQHF